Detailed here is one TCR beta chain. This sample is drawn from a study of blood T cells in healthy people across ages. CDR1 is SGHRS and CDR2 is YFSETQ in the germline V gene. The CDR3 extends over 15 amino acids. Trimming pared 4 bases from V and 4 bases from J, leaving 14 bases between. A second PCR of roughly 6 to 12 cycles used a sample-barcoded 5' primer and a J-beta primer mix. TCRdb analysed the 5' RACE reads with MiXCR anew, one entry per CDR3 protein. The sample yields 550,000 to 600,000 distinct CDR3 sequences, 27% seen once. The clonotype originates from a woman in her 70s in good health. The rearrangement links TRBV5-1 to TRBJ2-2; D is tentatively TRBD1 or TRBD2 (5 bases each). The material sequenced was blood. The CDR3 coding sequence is TGCGCCAGCAGCGGGGCCTATCGGGGCACCGGGGAGCTGTTTTTT. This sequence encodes CASSGAYRGTGELFF.